This TCR beta chain was recovered during a study of human T cells and chemical hapten exposure. TCRdb redid the calling of the RACE reads with MiXCR, one entry per CDR3 protein. Here the sample spans about 100,000 distinct CDR3 sequences, roughly an eighth being singletons. The CDR3 extends over 14 amino acids. Per germline, CDR1 GTSNPN and CDR2 SVGIG (reference sequence). Between the trimmed V and J ends, which lost 5 bases and 4 bases, there was a span of 15 bases. The time point denotes: patch test 2, 6 weeks after DPC sensitization. Described treatment: therapeutic diphenylcyclopropenone sensitization with weekly scalp DPC.

The sequenced sample was whole blood, obtained in connection with sensitization to the hapten diphenylcyclopropenone (DPC). The receptor was derived from a woman in her thirties or forties with alopecia areata. Some clones in this sample may be carry-over from other donors' samples. This chain uses TRBV30 with TRBJ1-5; unclear D gene. For the CDR3, the DNA is TGTGCCTGGGATCGCCCAGACGGTAATCAGCCCCAGCATTTT. It translates to CAWDRPDGNQPQHF.